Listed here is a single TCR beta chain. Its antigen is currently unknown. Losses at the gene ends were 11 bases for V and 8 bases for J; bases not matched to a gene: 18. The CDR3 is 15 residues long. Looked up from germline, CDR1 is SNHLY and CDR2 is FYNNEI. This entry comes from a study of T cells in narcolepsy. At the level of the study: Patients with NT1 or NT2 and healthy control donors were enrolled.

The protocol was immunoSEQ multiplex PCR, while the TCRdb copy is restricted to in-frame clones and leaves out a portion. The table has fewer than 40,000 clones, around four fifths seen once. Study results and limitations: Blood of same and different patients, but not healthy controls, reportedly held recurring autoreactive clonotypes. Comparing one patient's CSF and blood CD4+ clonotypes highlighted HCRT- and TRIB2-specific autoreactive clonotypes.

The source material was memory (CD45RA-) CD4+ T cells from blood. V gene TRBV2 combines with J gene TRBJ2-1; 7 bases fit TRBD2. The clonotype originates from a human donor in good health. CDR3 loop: CASRESSGVSDEQFF. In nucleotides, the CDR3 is TGTGCCTCACGTGAATCCAGCGGGGTTTCCGATGAGCAGTTCTTC.